The source of this T cell receptor beta chain is a study of cytomegalovirus exposure and HLA in healthy donors (dated by TCRdb to 2016 to 2017). Background for the entire study: An earlier analysis of roughly 500 of the donors reported 276 Gb of sequence data and 95 million to 120 million unique TCR beta sequences obtained from approximately 180 million T cells. An early release covering about 600 HLA-typed donors comprised about 310 gigabases of sequencing data and roughly 85 million unique TCR sequences. Of the approximately 400 genotyped donors, more than 75% were placed in the genetic ancestry cluster associated with self-reported Caucasian donors. The study aimed to test whether signatures of past pathogen exposure could be identified by cataloging public T cell receptors. The study profiled the T cell repertoires of hundreds of subjects by immunosequencing and related them to cytomegalovirus serostatus. In addition to the first cohort of around 670 subjects, a separate validation cohort of approximately 110 different subjects was used. The study combined high-throughput TCR immunosequencing, statistical association of individual TCRs with disease status, and machine learning to predict cytomegalovirus infection status. In a later analysis, previously published TCR beta repertoires from about 640 donors were re-analyzed and high-resolution HLA genotyping was added so that TCR occurrence patterns could be studied. The later analysis used no new phenotypic data to find candidate immune exposures, relying instead on TCR beta sequences and their occurrence across donors. An earlier analysis of 587 of the donors applied high-throughput TCR beta sequencing to assess whether each TCR beta V gene segment acted as functional or pseudogenic. Donor age, sex, ethnicity and CMV serostatus were compiled together with the repertoire data. A later genetic analysis used genome-wide SNP genotypes for about 60% of the roughly 700 donors, treating that subset as a discovery cohort. All discovery cohort repertoires had been generated on a single sequencing platform. HLA typing covered class I and class II loci at four-digit resolution. The number of donors typed differed by locus, with roughly 620-640 for A, B, C, DRB1 and DQB1, around 520 for DQA1, about 610 for DPA1, and around 450 for DPB1. Because of strong linkage in the cohort, roughly five DR-DQ haplotypes were treated as single units for association and clustering. Across approximately 420 genotyped donors of the cohort, an average of roughly 230,000 unique TCR beta nucleotide sequences per donor were sequenced, and approximately 17% of those sequences were non-productive.

Turning to this clone: Its antigen specificity is not known. No quality values exist for individual bases; no much larger clone is one base distant.

Libraries came from the immunoSEQ multiplex PCR assay. A mixture of 60 forward primers for TCR Vbeta segments and 13 reverse primers for TCR Jbeta segments was used in the multiplex PCR. The CDR3 region of rearranged TCR beta genes was amplified from genomic DNA by a multiplex PCR assay. The amplified TCR beta libraries were sequenced on the Illumina HiSeq System as 87-base-pair reads. Per the source publication's procedure: Across the roughly 700 repertoires, a later analysis counted 60 million to 90 million unique TCR beta chains, 9.5 million to 12 million of which were shared by at least two donors. Raw reads were error-corrected and collapsed into unique sequences by a nearest-neighbor algorithm in which closely related sequences were merged to remove PCR and sequencing errors. To assign V, D and J gene segments, CDR3 sequences were aligned to IMGT reference sequences. For a sequence to be retained, at least a six-nucleotide match to both a V gene segment and a J gene segment was required. A rearrangement was called productive if the CDR3 had no stop codons and remained in frame with V and J, and every other rearrangement was called non-productive. CDR3 was defined according to IMGT convention as the region running from the second conserved V-encoded cysteine to the conserved J-encoded phenylalanine. Sequences without an unambiguous match to a single V gene segment were excluded from the earlier analysis of about 640 of the donors. An earlier analysis of several hundred of the donors called V segments functional above 56.7% productive rearrangements and segregating when the between-donor standard deviation exceeded 5%. A statistical classification framework was built for diagnosing cytomegalovirus status from the catalog of TCR beta chain sequences. V and J gene assignment, in a later analysis, came from comparing TCR nucleotide sequences with IMGT/GENE-DB human TR gene sequences. In a later analysis, CDR3 sequences and most-parsimonious VDJ recombination scenarios were assigned using the TCRdist pipeline. A later analysis defined each TCR beta chain by its CDR3 amino acid sequence plus V-gene family, and excluded reads lacking a unique V-gene family. In a later analysis, around 650 highly shared, low-generation-probability nucleotide sequences were removed to address suspected cross-contamination and a sequencing artifact. For each public chain, a later analysis derived a clonal expansion index from normalized ranks of inferred template counts within each repertoire. Generation probabilities in a later analysis came from a VDJ recombination model fitted to out-of-frame rearrangements, and those results were checked against IGoR. In a later analysis, hypergeometric tests were used to score TCR-TCR, TCR-HLA and TCR-CMV co-occurrence, with a repertoire-size bias correction applied to TCR pairs. A later analysis estimated false discovery rates by permuting HLA or CMV assignments 20 times. A later analysis grouped co-occurring TCRs with DBSCAN, adding TCRdist sequence similarity when clustering within HLA-allele-positive subsets. Repertoires with fewer than 30,000 or more than 120,000 public chains, plus five repertoires with anomalous nucleotide sharing, were excluded from co-occurrence clustering. This is the immuneACCESS table as TCRdb keeps it, with only in-frame sequences that have V and J called. A part of the clones is gone; compared with another copy, unresolved V genes explain less than half, and the rest is unexplained. The DNA was the basis for D and trimming; V, J and clone size are from that table. The sample table records under 200,000 clones; 79% of these occur just once. Of the sample, about 4.4% falls within the top ten clones.

Looking up the germline V gene yields CDR1 SGHDT and CDR2 YYEEEE. V was cut back by 2 bases and J by 6 bases, leaving a gap of 9 bases between them. The CDR3 measures 12 amino acids from cysteine to phenylalanine. Here the CDR3 DNA is all that survives: 36 bases in frame from base 1. The cohort was made up of 500 to 800 healthy bone marrow donors. All cohort members were sampled while nominally healthy, although unrecorded immune exposures were likely present. The donor was CMV seropositive and belonged to the group of a few hundred seropositive cohort members. Every donor gave a peripheral blood sample, and the peripheral blood mononuclear cells from that sample were used for TCR beta sequencing. The Qiagen DNeasy Blood Extraction Kit was used to extract genomic DNA from the blood cell samples. Overall study results and their limits: A later analysis reported that several top co-occurrence clusters appeared linked to parvovirus B19, influenza, CMV and Epstein-Barr virus. Cytomegalovirus status was reported to be diagnosed by the classifier with high specificity and sensitivity in both the original and validation cohorts. A few of the identified cytomegalovirus-associated TCR beta chains were confirmed in vitro to be specific for cytomegalovirus antigens. A later analysis associated about 17,000 TCR beta sequences with specific HLA alleles at a false discovery rate of 0.05. A further reported finding was that TCR beta sequences accurately predicted the HLA-A and HLA-B alleles for most subjects in the first cohort. The 87-base-pair reads could not distinguish some IMGT-functional V segments, including TRBV6-2 and TRBV6-3, so those segments were excluded. Because counts were too low, about 18 rarely observed V segments, including chromosome 9 orphons, were excluded from the earlier analysis of around 640 of the donors. An earlier analysis of roughly 570 of the donors showed that most TCR beta V segments appeared in productive rearrangements either about 87% or about 30% of the time, which broadly matched IMGT annotations. Because some donors lacked HLA typing at each locus, the association tests relied only on the typed subset. A total of 150 or so TCR beta chains were listed by the study as associated with cytomegalovirus. Compared with the 666-donor mean, donors in an Asian-associated ancestry cluster had fewer N-insertions in productive TCRs, according to a later genetic analysis. A cluster of highly shared sequence variants was judged likely to represent a technical artifact of the sequencing pipeline. A later analysis found that TCR association rates varied across HLA loci, with DRB1 alleles showing the most associated TCRs and HLA-C alleles the fewest. In this cohort, only TCR beta chains were sequenced, and detectable features were limited by the absence of alpha or paired-chain data. When HLA alleles, especially DR and DQ, strongly co-occurred, attributing TCR associations to individual alleles was difficult. Linkage disequilibrium might explain the correlated functional status among segregating V segments, but an unknown experimental factor could not be ruled out. A later genetic analysis associated a missense DCLRE1C variant with V-gene and J-gene trimming of TCR beta chains, and an independent cohort replicated the association. The presence/absence analyses assumed that sequencing depth was roughly uniform across donors, and that assumption may not be true. Most CMV-associated TCR beta chains appeared to be HLA-restricted in a later analysis, and the HLA associations seemed to be driven largely by CMV exposure. A later analysis found that HLA-associated TCR beta chains were more clonally expanded and had lower generation probabilities than equally common non-associated chains. Immune exposure information for the cohort was limited to CMV serostatus. While some public TCRs were present in many individuals, most TCR sequences turned up only very rarely across donors. According to the authors, the approach could potentially be generalized to other disease states and immunological phenotypes.

The clonotype comes from a woman in her twenties or thirties in good health and CMV-seropositive. Sequencing was carried out using PBMCs. The chain joins TRBV5-6 to TRBJ2-7, with the D gene too uncertain to name. The bases read TGTGCCAGCAGCTTATTTACGAGCGAGCAGTACTTC. Translated, it reads CASSLFTSEQYF. This CDR3, with the reference TRBV5-6 and TRBJ2-7 proteins standing in past its ends, gives the full variable domain DAGVTQSPTHLIKTRGQQVTLRCSPKSGHDTVSWYQQALGQGPQFIFQYYEEEERQRGNFPDRFSGHQFPNYSSELNVNALLLGDSALYLCASSLFTSEQYFGPGTRLTVT.